This T cell receptor beta chain comes out of a study of response to subunit inactivated influenza vaccine. Study-level results: The authors suggested that few new T cells are recruited per seasonal influenza vaccination.

TCRdb called the RT-PCR reads again in MiXCR, with one record for every CDR3 protein. This table has hundreds of thousands of distinct CDR3 sequences, around a sixth appearing once. The J segment lost 6 bases and the V segment lost 4 bases, leaving 12 bases of the junction unmatched. Germline V lookup: CDR1 MNHEY, CDR2 SVGEGT. CDR3 length equals 16 residues. There are a few counts of this clonotype. Antigen: not known. V usage is TRBV6-2 or TRBV6-3 and J usage is TRBJ1-2, with TRBD1 identical over 9 bases. This sample comprised PBMCs from blood, obtained roughly 12 days after vaccination. This clonotype was sampled from a man aged 45-65 years who received an inactivated influenza vaccine. The CDR3 loop is CASSWGQGDVDNGYTF. The CDR3 bases are TGTGCCAGCAGTTGGGGACAGGGCGATGTCGACAATGGCTACACCTTC.